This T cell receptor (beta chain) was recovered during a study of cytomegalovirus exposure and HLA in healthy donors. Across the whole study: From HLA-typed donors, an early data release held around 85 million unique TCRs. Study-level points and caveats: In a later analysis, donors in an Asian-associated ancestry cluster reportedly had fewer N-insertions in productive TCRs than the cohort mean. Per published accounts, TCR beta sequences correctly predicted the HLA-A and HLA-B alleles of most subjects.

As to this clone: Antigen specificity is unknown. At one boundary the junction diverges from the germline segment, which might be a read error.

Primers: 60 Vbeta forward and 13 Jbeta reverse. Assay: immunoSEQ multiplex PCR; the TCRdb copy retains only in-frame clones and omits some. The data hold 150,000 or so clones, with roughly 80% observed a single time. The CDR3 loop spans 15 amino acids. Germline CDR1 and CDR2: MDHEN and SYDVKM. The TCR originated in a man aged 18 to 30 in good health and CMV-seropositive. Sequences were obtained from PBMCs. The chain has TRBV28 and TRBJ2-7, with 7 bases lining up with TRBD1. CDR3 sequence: CTSSLFGTASLEQYF. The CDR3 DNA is TGTACCAGCAGTTTGTTCGGGACAGCCTCCTTAGAGCAGTACTTC.